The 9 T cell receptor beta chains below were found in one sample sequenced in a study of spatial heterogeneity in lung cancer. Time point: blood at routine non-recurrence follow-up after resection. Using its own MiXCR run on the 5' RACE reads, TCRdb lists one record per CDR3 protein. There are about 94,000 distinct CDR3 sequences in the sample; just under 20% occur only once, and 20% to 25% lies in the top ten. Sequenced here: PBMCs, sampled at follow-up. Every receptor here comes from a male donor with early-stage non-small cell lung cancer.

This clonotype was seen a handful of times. CDR3 amino acids: CSVVRGPLTEAFF. In DNA form, the CDR3 reads TGCAGCGTTGTACGCGGGCCCCTCACTGAAGCTTTCTTT. The chain joins TRBV29-1 to TRBJ1-1; no reliable D call. The germline V gene has CDR1 SQVTM and CDR2 ANQGSEA. Trimming shortened V by 4 bases and J by 4 bases, and 13 bases separated the two germline ends. This CDR3 region has 13 residues.

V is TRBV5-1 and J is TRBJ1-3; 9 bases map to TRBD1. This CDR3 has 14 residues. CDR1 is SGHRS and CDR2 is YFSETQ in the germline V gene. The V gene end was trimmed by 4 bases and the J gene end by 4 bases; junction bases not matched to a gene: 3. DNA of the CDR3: TGCGCCAGCAGCGTGGACAGGGGCGGAAACACCATATATTTT. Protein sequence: CASSVDRGGNTIYF.

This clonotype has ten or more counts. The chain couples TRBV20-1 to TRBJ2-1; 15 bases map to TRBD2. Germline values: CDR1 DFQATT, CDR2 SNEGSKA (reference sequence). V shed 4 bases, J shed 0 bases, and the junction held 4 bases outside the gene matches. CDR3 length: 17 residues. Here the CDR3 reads CSAIGTSGRISYNEQFF. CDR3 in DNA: TGCAGTGCTATCGGGACTAGCGGGAGGATCTCCTACAATGAGCAGTTCTTC.

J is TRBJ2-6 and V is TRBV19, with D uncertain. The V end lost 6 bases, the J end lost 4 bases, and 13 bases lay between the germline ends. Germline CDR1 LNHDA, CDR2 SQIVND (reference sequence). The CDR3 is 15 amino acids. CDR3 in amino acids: CASSNPGAGANVLTF. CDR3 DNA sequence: TGTGCCAGTAGCAACCCAGGTGCCGGGGCCAACGTCCTGACTTTC.

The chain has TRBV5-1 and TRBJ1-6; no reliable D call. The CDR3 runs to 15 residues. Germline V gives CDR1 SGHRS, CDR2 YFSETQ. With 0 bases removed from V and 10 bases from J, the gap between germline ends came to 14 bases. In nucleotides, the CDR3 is TGCGCCAGCAGCTTGGGGCCCGATTATTTGTCACCCCTCCACTTT. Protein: CASSLGPDYLSPLHF.

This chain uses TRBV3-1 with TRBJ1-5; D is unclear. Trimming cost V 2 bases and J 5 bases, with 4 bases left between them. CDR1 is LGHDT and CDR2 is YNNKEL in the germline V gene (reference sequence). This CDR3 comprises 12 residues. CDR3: CASSQWDQPQHF. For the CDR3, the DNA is TGTGCCAGCAGCCAATGGGATCAGCCCCAGCATTTT.

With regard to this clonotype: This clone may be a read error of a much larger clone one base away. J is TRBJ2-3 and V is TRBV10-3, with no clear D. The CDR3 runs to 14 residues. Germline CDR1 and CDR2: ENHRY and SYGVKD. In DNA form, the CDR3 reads TGTGTCATCAGTGAGTCGAGTGGACGGGATACGCAGTATTTT. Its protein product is CVISESSGRDTQYF.

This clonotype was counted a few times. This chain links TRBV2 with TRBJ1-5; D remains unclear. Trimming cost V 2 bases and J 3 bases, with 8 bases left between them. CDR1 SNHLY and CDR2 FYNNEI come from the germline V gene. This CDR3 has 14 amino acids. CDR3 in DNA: TGTGCCAGCAGTGAATGGGGTACCAATCAGCCCCAGCATTTT. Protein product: CASSEWGTNQPQHF.

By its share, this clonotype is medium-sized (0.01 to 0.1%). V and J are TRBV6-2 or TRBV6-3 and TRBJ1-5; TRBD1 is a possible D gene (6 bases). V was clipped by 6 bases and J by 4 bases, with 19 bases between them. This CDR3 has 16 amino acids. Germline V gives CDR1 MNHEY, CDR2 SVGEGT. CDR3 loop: CASSTRRGQTNQPQHF. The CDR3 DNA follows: TGTGCCAGCAGCACCCGGCGGGGGCAGACGAATCAGCCCCAGCATTTT.